This T cell receptor beta chain was sequenced for a study of T cells in tumors after PD-1 blockade. About the study: During anti-PD-1 treatment, some patients continued daily vismodegib 150 mg.

Template: tumor biopsy or peripheral blood genomic DNA, about 550-6,500 ng per sample. Using immunoSEQ multiplex PCR, the repertoire was profiled, and TCRdb retains in-frame clones only, with some absent. The sample lists some 15,000 clones, nearly 85% occurring once. The CDR3 is 18 residues long. Trimming left V 1 base short and J 2 bases short, with 18 bases between. CDR1 is SEHNR and CDR2 is FQNEAQ in the germline V gene (reference sequence). The receptor was derived from a human donor with basal cell carcinoma. The starting material was PBMCs, obtained after anti-PD-1 treatment. The rearrangement uses TRBV7-9 and TRBJ1-3, with a possible D match to TRBD1 (5 bases). The DNA for the CDR3 is TGTGCCAGCAGCTTAGACCCTCCCGGGGGGGTTCCTGGAAACACCATATATTTT. It is translated as CASSLDPPGGVPGNTIYF.